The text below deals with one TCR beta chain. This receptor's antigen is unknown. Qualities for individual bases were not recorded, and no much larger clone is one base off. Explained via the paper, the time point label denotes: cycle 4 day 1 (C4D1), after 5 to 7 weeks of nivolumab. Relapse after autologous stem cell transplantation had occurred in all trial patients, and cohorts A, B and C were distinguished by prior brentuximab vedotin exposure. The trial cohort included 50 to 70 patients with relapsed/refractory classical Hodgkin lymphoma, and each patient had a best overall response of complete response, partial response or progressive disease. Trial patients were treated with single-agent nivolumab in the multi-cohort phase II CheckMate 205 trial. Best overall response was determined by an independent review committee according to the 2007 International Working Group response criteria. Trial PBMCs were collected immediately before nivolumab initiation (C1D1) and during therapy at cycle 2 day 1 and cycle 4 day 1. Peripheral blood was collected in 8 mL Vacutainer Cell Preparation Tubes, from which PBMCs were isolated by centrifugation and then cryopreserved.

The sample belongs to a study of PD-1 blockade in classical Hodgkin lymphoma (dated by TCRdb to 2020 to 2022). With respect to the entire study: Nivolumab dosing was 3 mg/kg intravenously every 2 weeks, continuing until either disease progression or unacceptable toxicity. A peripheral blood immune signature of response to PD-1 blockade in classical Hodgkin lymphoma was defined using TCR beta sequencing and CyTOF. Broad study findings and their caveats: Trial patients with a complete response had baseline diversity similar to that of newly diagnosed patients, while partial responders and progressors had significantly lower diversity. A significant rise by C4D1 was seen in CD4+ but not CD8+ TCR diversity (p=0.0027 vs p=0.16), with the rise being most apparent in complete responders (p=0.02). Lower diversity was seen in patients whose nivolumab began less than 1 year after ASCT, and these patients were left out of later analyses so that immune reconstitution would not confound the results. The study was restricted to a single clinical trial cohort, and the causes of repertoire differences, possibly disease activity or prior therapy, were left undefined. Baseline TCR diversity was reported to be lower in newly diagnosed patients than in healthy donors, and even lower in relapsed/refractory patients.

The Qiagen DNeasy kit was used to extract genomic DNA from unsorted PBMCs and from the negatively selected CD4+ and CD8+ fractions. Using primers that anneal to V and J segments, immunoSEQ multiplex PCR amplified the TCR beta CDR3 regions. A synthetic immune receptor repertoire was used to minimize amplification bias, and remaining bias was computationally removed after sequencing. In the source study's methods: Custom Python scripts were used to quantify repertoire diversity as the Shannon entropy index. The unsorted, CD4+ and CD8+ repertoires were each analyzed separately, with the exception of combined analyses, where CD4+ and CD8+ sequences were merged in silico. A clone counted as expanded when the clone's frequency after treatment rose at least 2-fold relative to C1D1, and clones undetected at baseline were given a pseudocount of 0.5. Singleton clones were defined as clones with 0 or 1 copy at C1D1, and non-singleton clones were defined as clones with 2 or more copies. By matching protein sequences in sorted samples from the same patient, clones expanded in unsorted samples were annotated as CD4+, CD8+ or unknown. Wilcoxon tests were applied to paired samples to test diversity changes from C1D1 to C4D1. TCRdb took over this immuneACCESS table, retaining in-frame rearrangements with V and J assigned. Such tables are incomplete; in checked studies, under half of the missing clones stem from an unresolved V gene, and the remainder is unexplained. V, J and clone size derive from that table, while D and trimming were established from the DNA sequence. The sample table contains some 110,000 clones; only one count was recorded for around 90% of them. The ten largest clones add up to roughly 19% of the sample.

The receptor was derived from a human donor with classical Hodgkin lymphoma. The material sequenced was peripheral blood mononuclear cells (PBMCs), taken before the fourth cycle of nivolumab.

The DNA reads as follows: TGTGCCAGCTCACCGAAGAACGGCAATCAGCCCCAGCATTTT. It is translated as CASSPKNGNQPQHF. The receptor chain draws on TRBV18 and TRBJ1-5; a confident D gene designation cannot be given. Reading from cysteine to phenylalanine, the CDR3 counts 14 amino acids. The kept DNA is CDR3 alone, 42 bases in frame from the first base. CDR1 and CDR2 (KGHSH, LQKENI) derive from the germline V gene. V and J are truncated by 3 bases and 2 bases respectively, leaving an intervening sequence of 8 bases.